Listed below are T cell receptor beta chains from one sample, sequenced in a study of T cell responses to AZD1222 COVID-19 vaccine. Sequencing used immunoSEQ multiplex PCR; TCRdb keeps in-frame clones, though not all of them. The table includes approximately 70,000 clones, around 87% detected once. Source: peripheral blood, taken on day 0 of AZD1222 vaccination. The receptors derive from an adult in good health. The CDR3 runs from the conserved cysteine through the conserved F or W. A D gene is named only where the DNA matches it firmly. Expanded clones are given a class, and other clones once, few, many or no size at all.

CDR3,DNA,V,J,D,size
CASRPRGVTEAFF,TGTGCCAGCAGACCACGAGGGGTAACTGAAGCTTTCTTT,TRBV12-3/TRBV12-4,TRBJ1-1,-,once
CASSRRTSGAQTRDTQYF,TGTGCCAGCAGCCGTAGGACTAGCGGGGCCCAAACTCGAGATACGCAGTATTTT,TRBV7-8,TRBJ2-3,TRBD2,-
CASTGETQYF,TGTGCCAGCACGGGGGAGACCCAGTACTTC,TRBV2,TRBJ2-5,-,-
CASSVEAVQFF,TGTGCCAGCAGTGTAGAGGCGGTGCAGTTCTTC,TRBV28,TRBJ2-1,-,-
CASSQGAQSGSYNSPLHF,TGTGCCAGCAGCCAAGGTGCACAATCCGGCTCCTATAATTCACCCCTCCACTTT,TRBV3-1/TRBV3-2,TRBJ1-6,-,once
CASSFGRGADEKLFF,TGTGCCAGCAGCTTCGGTCGGGGGGCGGATGAAAAACTGTTTTTT,TRBV7-9,TRBJ1-4,-,-
CASIYYIGTSGNTIYF,TGTGCCAGCATATACTATATAGGAACCTCTGGAAACACCATATATTTT,TRBV7-9,TRBJ1-3,-,-
CASSQPFFHRGVEGYTF,TGTGCCAGCAGCCAACCTTTCTTTCACCGGGGGGTAGAAGGCTACACCTTC,TRBV3-1/TRBV3-2,TRBJ1-2,-,-
CASSQVRRYGYTF,TGTGCCAGCAGCCAAGTCCGTCGCTATGGCTACACCTTC,TRBV14,TRBJ1-2,-,-
CASSLRSRGNTGELFF,TGTGCCAGCAGCTTAAGGTCCAGGGGAAATACCGGGGAGCTGTTTTTT,TRBV7-2,TRBJ2-2,-,-
CASSPQVSNQPQHF,TGTGCCAGCAGCCCCCAGGTCAGCAATCAGCCCCAGCATTTT,TRBV3-1/TRBV3-2,TRBJ1-5,-,-
CASSLSAVDAYEQYF,TGCGCCAGCAGCCTCTCGGCGGTAGACGCCTACGAGCAGTACTTC,TRBV4-3,TRBJ2-7,-,-
CASSLNRVHYGYTF,TGTGCCAGCAGTTTGAACAGGGTCCACTATGGCTACACCTTC,TRBV6-5,TRBJ1-2,-,-
CASSPRVSVRGYTF,TGTGCCAGCAGCCCTCGGGTTTCAGTAAGAGGCTACACCTTC,TRBV7-8,TRBJ1-2,-,-
CASSQRQGGNTEAFF,TGCGCCAGCAGCCAAAGACAGGGGGGCAATACTGAAGCTTTCTTT,TRBV5-1,TRBJ1-1,TRBD1,-
CAWSVGGTGELFF,TGTGCCTGGAGTGTCGGAGGCACCGGGGAGCTGTTTTTT,TRBV30,TRBJ2-2,-,-
CASSFSGDRAYEQYF,TGTGCCAGCAGTTTTTCGGGAGACAGGGCCTACGAGCAGTACTTC,TRBV28,TRBJ2-7,-,-
CASSPGTGVGSPLHF,TGTGCCAGCAGCCCCGGGACAGGGGTGGGATCACCCCTCCACTTT,TRBV7-6,TRBJ1-6,TRBD1,-
CASSPTNNYYNEQFF,TGTGCCAGTAGTCCAACCAACAACTACTACAATGAGCAGTTCTTC,TRBV19,TRBJ2-1,-,-
CASSQAGANTEAFF,TGTGCCAGCAGCCAAGCGGGAGCCAACACTGAAGCTTTCTTT,TRBV4-2,TRBJ1-1,-,-
CASSGRDRLNTEAFF,TGTGCCAGCAGTGGAAGGGACAGGCTGAACACTGAAGCTTTCTTT,TRBV2,TRBJ1-1,TRBD1,-
CASSLRMKDTEAFF,TGCGCCAGCAGCTTAAGGATGAAGGACACTGAAGCTTTCTTT,TRBV5-1,TRBJ1-1,-,-
CASSPPGWEAGWNEQFF,TGTGCCAGCTCACCACCGGGTTGGGAAGCAGGGTGGAATGAGCAGTTCTTC,TRBV18,TRBJ2-1,-,-
CASSQGGMNTEAFF,TGTGCCAGCAGCCAGGGGGGGATGAACACTGAAGCTTTCTTT,TRBV7-3,TRBJ1-1,TRBD1,-
CASSYGQGSGNTIYF,TGTGCCAGCAGTTATGGGCAGGGGTCTGGAAACACCATATATTTT,TRBV6-9,TRBJ1-3,-,-
CASRTPGELFF,TGTGCCAGTAGAACCCCCGGGGAGCTGTTTTTT,TRBV19,TRBJ2-2,-,-
CASSFQRGAYNEQFF,TGTGCCAGCAGCTTCCAGCGGGGCGCCTACAATGAGCAGTTCTTC,TRBV7-8,TRBJ2-1,TRBD2,-
CASSYDRYSEQYF,TGTGCCAGCAGCTATGACCGGTACAGCGAGCAGTACTTC,TRBV7-2,TRBJ2-7,-,few
CASSSSGGYNEQFF,TGTGCCAGCAGTTCGAGCGGGGGCTACAATGAGCAGTTCTTC,TRBV6-5,TRBJ2-1,TRBD2,-
CASSRGEADTQYF,TGTGCCAGCAGTAGGGGGGAGGCAGATACGCAGTATTTT,TRBV6-4,TRBJ2-3,-,-
CASSRDSDYGYTF,TGTGCCAGCAGTAGGGACAGCGACTATGGCTACACCTTC,TRBV27,TRBJ1-2,TRBD1,once
CASSEYGNQPQHF,TGTGCCAGCAGTGAATACGGGAATCAGCCCCAGCATTTT,TRBV25-1,TRBJ1-5,-,once
CASSEKGNLNTEAFF,TGTGCCAGCAGTGAAAAGGGAAACTTGAACACTGAAGCTTTCTTT,TRBV2,TRBJ1-1,-,-
CASSASRSGRSQSTEAFF,TGTGCCAGCAGTGCATCCCGAAGCGGCCGCAGTCAGTCCACTGAAGCTTTCTTT,TRBV27,TRBJ1-1,-,-
CASSEWDSPGELFF,TGTGCCAGCAGCGAGTGGGACAGTCCCGGGGAGCTGTTTTTT,TRBV9,TRBJ2-2,TRBD1,-
CASSLGGGGSNNEQFF,TGTGCCAGCAGCTTAGGCGGAGGGGGTAGCAACAATGAGCAGTTCTTC,TRBV11-3,TRBJ2-1,-,-
CAWSANSNQPQHF,TGTGCCTGGAGTGCAAACAGCAATCAGCCCCAGCATTTT,TRBV30,TRBJ1-5,-,-
CASSFLGEGDGYTF,TGTGCCAGCAGTTTTCTCGGGGAGGGCGATGGCTACACCTTC,TRBV28,TRBJ1-2,-,-
CASSPGQGKGTEAFF,TGTGCCAGTAGTCCCGGACAGGGTAAAGGGACTGAAGCTTTCTTT,TRBV19,TRBJ1-1,TRBD1,-
CASSPGPGELFF,TGTGCCAGCAGCCCAGGCCCCGGGGAGCTGTTTTTT,TRBV11-2,TRBJ2-2,-,-
CASSQLERNTGELFF,TGTGCCAGCAGCCAACTAGAAAGGAACACCGGGGAGCTGTTTTTT,TRBV4-2,TRBJ2-2,-,-
CASSLGGRDEQYF,TGTGCCAGCAGTTTAGGGGGGCGGGACGAGCAGTACTTC,TRBV12-3/TRBV12-4,TRBJ2-7,-,few
CAWSARGQFYGYTF,TGTGCCTGGAGTGCTAGGGGCCAGTTTTATGGCTACACCTTC,TRBV30,TRBJ1-2,-,-
CASGVEIRYTF,TGTGCCAGCGGGGTGGAGATACGCTACACCTTC,TRBV12-3/TRBV12-4,TRBJ1-2,-,-